This T cell receptor beta chain comes out of a study of cytotoxic CD8 clonotypes in ibrutinib-treated CLL. Measured with immunoSEQ multiplex PCR; TCRdb has only the in-frame clones, and not every one. The sample consists of around 19,000 clones, approximately 64% of them appearing once. As input for TCR beta libraries, about 2.2 micrograms of genomic DNA came from cryopreserved PBMCs. The junction had 10 bases not matched to a gene; V was cut back by 4 bases and J by 6 bases. This CDR3 is built from 16 residues. Germline V gives CDR1 SGHRS, CDR2 YFSETQ. This chain links TRBV5-1 with TRBJ2-4; the match to TRBD2 covers 10 bases. This sequence originates from a human donor with chronic lymphocytic leukemia. The sequenced sample was PBMCs, obtained after 12 months of ibrutinib treatment. CDR3 DNA sequence: TGCGCCAGCAGCCCACGACTAGCGGGTTCTTCAAACATTCAGTACTTC. Amino acid sequence: CASSPRLAGSSNIQYF.